Given below is one T cell receptor beta chain in context. Antigen unknown. Carried by the TCR beta cDNA libraries were unique molecular identifiers. TCRdb re-called the PCR reads through MiXCR, storing one row per CDR3 protein. Counted here are roughly 400,000 distinct CDR3 sequences, 30% to 45% occurring once; the ten biggest clones make up under 9%. The CDR3 covers 15 residues. The germline V gene encodes CDR1 MNHEY and CDR2 SVGAGI. V shed 2 bases and J 3 bases; nucleotides not matched to a gene: 5. The data derive from a study of post-analysis software for immune sequencing data. Study-level background: The cohort encompassed relapsing-remitting, secondary progressive and progressive-relapsing multiple sclerosis disease courses.

Points from the study as a whole: Significantly lower normalized Chao1 diversity was found in patients with multiple sclerosis relative to controls. The study found TRBV5-6, TRBV5-1 and TRBV20-1 among about five TRBV segments more frequent in patients than controls.

The chain joins TRBV6-5 to TRBJ2-7; the match to TRBD2 covers 9 bases. This TCR was sampled from a girl aged 2 to 10 with multiple sclerosis. Sequenced input: blood. CDR3 coding DNA: TGTGCCAGCAGTTACGGAGGTAGCGGGAGCTACGAGCAGTACTTC. Amino acid sequence: CASSYGGSGSYEQYF.